The 27 T cell receptor beta chains below all came from one sample that was sequenced in a study of shared clonotypes between healthy human individuals. Sequencing was performed with immunoSEQ multiplex PCR; in TCRdb, only in-frame clones are kept and a portion is missing. Of nearly 1,000,000 clones listed, over 75% are singletons. Sequencing was done on a sample of memory CD4+ T cells sorted from blood. Regarding subset: CD45RA-negative fraction. Every receptor here comes from a man between 18 and 29 years old in good health.

Details on this clone: One end of the junction fails to match germline, which may point to a read error. The rearrangement joins TRBV7-7 to TRBJ2-7; TRBD1 agrees at 9 bases. CDR1 and CDR2 from the germline V gene are SSHAT and FNYEAQ (reference sequence). This CDR3 is built from 14 residues. The CDR3 DNA reads as TGTGCTAGCAGCCCTCTGGGACAGGGATACGAGCAGTACTTC. It codes for CASSPLGQGYEQYF. The variable domain in full, with the rest retrieved from reference TRBV7-7 and TRBJ2-7, is GAGVSQSPRYKVTKRGQDVTLRCDPISSHATLYWYQQALGQGPEFLTYFNYEAQPDKSGLPSDRFSAERPEGSISTLTIQRTEQRDSAMYRCASSPLGQGYEQYFGPGTRLTVT.

This clone was detected only a few times. J is TRBJ2-7 and V is TRBV6-5; D may be TRBD1 or TRBD2 (5 bases each). The CDR3 is 13 amino acids. The V gene's germline CDR1 is MNHEY and CDR2 SVGAGI. The V end was cut by 5 bases, the J end by 5 bases, with 13 bases between. The CDR3 spells CASSPPGTNEQYF. The CDR3 DNA is TGTGCCAGCAGTCCGCCGGGGACCAACGAGCAGTACTTC.

V usage is TRBV2 and J usage is TRBJ1-4, with no clear D. CDR1 and CDR2 from the germline V gene are SNHLY and FYNNEI. V dropped 4 bases and J dropped 2 bases, with 11 bases sitting between them. This CDR3 comprises 15 residues. CDR3 amino acids: CASSASRLTNEKLFF. In nucleotides, the CDR3 is TGTGCCAGCAGTGCGTCGCGTCTTACTAATGAAAAACTGTTTTTT.

The chain employs TRBV6-5 and TRBJ1-1; 7 nucleotides match TRBD1. The trim removed 6 bases at V and 3 bases at J, leaving 7 bases unmatched. Germline V CDR1 and CDR2: MNHEY, SVGAGI. This CDR3 has 14 residues. The CDR3 region has the DNA TGTGCCAGCAGCCACGGGACAGCGGACACTGAAGCTTTCTTT. Its protein is CASSHGTADTEAFF.

Only a few counts were recorded for this clone. The V gene is TRBV5-1, the J gene TRBJ1-1; 8 nucleotides line up with TRBD1. The germline CDR1 and CDR2 sequences are SGHRS and YFSETQ. Trimming removed 3 bases from V and 7 bases from J; junction bases left unmatched: 5. The CDR3 covers 13 residues. The chain's CDR3 is CASSSGQGGEAFF. CDR3 in DNA: TGCGCCAGCAGCTCAGGACAGGGAGGTGAAGCTTTCTTT.

J is TRBJ1-5 and V is TRBV15; no clear D. The V and J ends lost 5 bases and 7 bases respectively, with 18 bases between them. The CDR3 covers 15 residues. Germline V gene lookup returns CDR1 LNHNV and CDR2 YYDKDF (reference sequence). The CDR3 loop is CATSGRERGGQPQHF. CDR3 bases: TGTGCCACCAGCGGTAGGGAACGGGGTGGACAGCCCCAGCATTTT.

The V gene is TRBV28, the J gene TRBJ1-2; D is unclear. Between the trimmed V and J ends, which lost 5 bases and 4 bases, there was a span of 11 bases. Germline CDR1 reads MDHEN; CDR2 reads SYDVKM. This CDR3 spans 13 amino acids. The CDR3 protein is CASSPGTSYGYTF. The CDR3 nucleotides are TGTGCCAGCAGTCCTGGCACCTCCTATGGCTACACCTTC.

This clone has just a few counts. The V and J genes are TRBV29-1 and TRBJ1-1, with 7 bases that match TRBD1. The CDR3 is 13 amino acids. J was trimmed by 4 bases and V by 2 bases; bases with no gene match: 4. CDR1 is SQVTM, CDR2 ANQGSEA, per germline. The CDR3 loop reads CSVELQGFTEAFF. The CDR3 nucleotides read TGCAGCGTTGAATTACAGGGGTTCACTGAAGCTTTCTTT.

The CDR3 is CASSVVGQESSPLHF. The CDR3 DNA reads as TGTGCCAGCAGCGTCGTCGGACAGGAAAGCTCACCCCTCCACTTT. The chain joins TRBV9 to TRBJ1-6, with 7 bases matching TRBD1. This CDR3 has 15 amino acids. V dropped 2 bases and J dropped 10; count of bases not matched to a gene: 9. CDR1 is SGDLS and CDR2 is YYNGEE in the germline V gene.

This chain connects TRBV7-9 to TRBJ1-1, with D unclear. The CDR3 has 11 residues. The V gene lost 5 bases and the J gene lost 8 bases, with 9 bases spanning the gap. In germline, CDR1 is SEHNR, CDR2 FQNEAQ (reference sequence). This CDR3 reads CASSGLREAFF. The DNA for the CDR3 is TGTGCCAGCAGCGGCCTGCGGGAAGCTTTCTTT. The full variable domain, in which reference TRBV7-9 and TRBJ1-1 provide the parts outside the CDR3, is DTGVSQNPRHKITKRGQNVTFRCDPISEHNRLYWYRQTLGQGPEFLTYFQNEAQLEKSRLLSDRFSAERPKGSFSTLEIQRTEQGDSAMYLCASSGLREAFFGQGTRLTVV.

The chain combines TRBV29-1 with TRBJ2-3; the match to TRBD1 covers 8 bases. CDR1 SQVTM and CDR2 ANQGSEA come from the germline V gene. This CDR3 region has 13 residues. V lost 5 bases and J lost 2; bases outside the gene matches: 3. The CDR3, as DNA: TGCAGCGTTAGACAGGGGACCACAGATACGCAGTATTTT. Its protein product is CSVRQGTTDTQYF.

This clone appeared many times. The chain links TRBV7-9 to TRBJ2-4; TRBD1 agrees at 7 bases. In germline, CDR1 is SEHNR, CDR2 FQNEAQ (reference sequence). This CDR3 is built from 16 residues. The V segment lost 5 bases and the J segment 0 bases; nucleotides outside the gene matches: 7. DNA for the CDR3: TGTGCCAGCAGCCTCTCGGGACAGATAGCCAAAAACATTCAGTACTTC. This encodes CASSLSGQIAKNIQYF.

The chain employs TRBV7-2 and TRBJ2-1; 11 bases are shared with TRBD2. This CDR3 comprises 16 residues. The trim removed 1 base at V and 7 bases at J, leaving 6 bases unmatched. Germline V gives CDR1 SGHTA, CDR2 FQGNSA. CDR3 bases: TGTGCCAGCAGCTTAGTAATAGCGGGAGGGCGAAATGAGCAGTTCTTC. It encodes CASSLVIAGGRNEQFF.

This clone was seen a single time. V and J are TRBV28 and TRBJ2-3, with D tentatively TRBD1 (7 bases). V dropped 6 bases and J dropped 3 bases, with 13 bases sitting between them. Germline CDR1 MDHEN, CDR2 SYDVKM. The length of the CDR3 is 14 residues. CDR3 residues: CASSRQGGTDTQYF. The CDR3 DNA is TGTGCCAGCAGCCGACAGGGAGGTACAGATACGCAGTATTTT.

The chain recombines TRBV19 with TRBJ1-5; D is undetermined. Germline CDR1 is LNHDA and CDR2 is SQIVND (reference sequence). V shed 5 bases and J shed 4 bases, with 6 bases lying between them. This CDR3 is 12 amino acids long. CDR3 coding DNA: TGTGCCAGTAGTTGGAGGAATCAGCCCCAGCATTTT. It encodes CASSWRNQPQHF.

J is TRBJ1-2 and V is TRBV29-1; 8 positions agree with TRBD1. V was pared by 6 bases and J by 5 bases, with 8 bases of the junction left unmatched. Looked up from germline, CDR1 is SQVTM and CDR2 is ANQGSEA. This CDR3 spans 13 amino acids. As DNA, the CDR3 is TGCAGCGTCTCCAGGGGGCTCGAATATGGCTACACCTTC. Translated, it gives CSVSRGLEYGYTF. The full variable domain, rest sourced from reference TRBV29-1 and TRBJ1-2, is SAVISQKPSRDICQRGTSLTIQCQVDSQVTMMFWYRQQPGQSLTLIATANQGSEATYESGFVIDKFPISRPNLTFSTLTVSNMSPEDSSIYLCSVSRGLEYGYTFGSGTRLTVV.

To note about this clone: At the DNA level, this CDR3 is encoded by other sequences in the same sample as well. This rearrangement joins TRBV4-1 to TRBJ2-7; 8 nucleotides line up with TRBD1. This CDR3 contains 14 residues. Per the germline V gene, CDR1 is MGHRA and CDR2 is YSYEKL. V gave up 6 bases and J gave up 5 bases; unmatched junction bases: 9. The CDR3 is CASSRDRLGHEQYF. The CDR3 bases are TGCGCCAGCAGTCGGGACAGGCTGGGACACGAGCAGTACTTC.

The chain has TRBV15 and TRBJ2-7, with 10 nucleotides matching TRBD1. With V trimmed by 5 bases and J by 6 bases, 7 bases remained unmatched. The germline CDR1 and CDR2 sequences are LNHNV and YYDKDF (reference sequence). CDR3 length equals 14 residues. The CDR3 region is CATSWGQGQAEQYF. The CDR3 nucleotides are TGTGCCACCAGCTGGGGACAGGGGCAGGCCGAGCAGTACTTC.

A remark on this clone: Additional DNA sequences in this sample encode the identical CDR3. The J gene is TRBJ2-5, the V gene TRBV11-2; D is tentatively TRBD1 or TRBD2 (5 bases each). CDR1 is SGHAT and CDR2 is FQNNGV in the germline V gene. This CDR3 spans 13 amino acids. The germline V and J ends were trimmed by 1 base and 4 bases, with 7 bases remaining between them. CDR3 bases: TGTGCCAGCAGCTTAGGTGGGGGAGAGACCCAGTACTTC. Its protein is CASSLGGGETQYF.

This clone came up a few times. V usage is TRBV5-1 and J usage is TRBJ2-3, with 9 bases lining up with TRBD1. Germline V gene sequence: CDR1 SGHRS, CDR2 YFSETQ. The CDR3 loop spans 17 amino acids. With 5 bases clipped from V and 2 bases from J, the junction kept 12 bases outside the gene matches. The CDR3, as DNA: TGCGCCAGCAGTCAACTCGGGGGACAGGGTAACACAGATACGCAGTATTTT. Its protein is CASSQLGGQGNTDTQYF.

This clone was found a few times. V is TRBV11-2 and J is TRBJ2-7; 8 bases match TRBD1. The germline V gene has CDR1 SGHAT and CDR2 FQNNGV. This CDR3 is 15 amino acids long. V was pared by 2 bases and J by 2 bases, with 5 bases of the junction left unmatched. The CDR3 loop is CASSLSDRATYEQYF. CDR3 DNA: TGTGCCAGCAGCTTATCGGACAGGGCCACCTACGAGCAGTACTTC.

This rearrangement joins TRBV2 to TRBJ2-3; D might be TRBD2 (5 bases). Trimming took 5 bases from V and 6 from J, leaving 12 bases between them. Germline values: CDR1 SNHLY, CDR2 FYNNEI. The CDR3 spans 13 residues. The CDR3 is CASSLERDDTQYF. The CDR3 nucleotides read TGTGCCAGCAGTCTCGAGAGGGATGATACGCAGTATTTT.

The gene calls are TRBV11-2 and TRBJ1-6, with TRBD1 as a possible D gene (6 bases). The ends were cut back, 1 base at V and 7 bases at J, with 8 bases in the middle. The CDR3 covers 14 residues. Germline V gene sequence: CDR1 SGHAT, CDR2 FQNNGV. The CDR3 loop is CASSLVQGNSPLHF. The DNA for the CDR3 is TGTGCCAGCAGCTTAGTTCAGGGGAATTCACCCCTCCACTTT.

This chain links TRBV2 with TRBJ2-7; D not resolved. Trimming cost V 6 bases and J 4 bases, with 10 bases left between them. This CDR3 is built from 12 residues. From germline, CDR1 is SNHLY and CDR2 FYNNEI. The DNA of the CDR3 is TGTGCCAGCAGGTCAGTCGGGTACGAGCAGTACTTC. Encoded protein: CASRSVGYEQYF.

The DNA of the CDR3 is TGTGCCAGCAGCTTGGCTAGAGGAGAGAACACTGAAGCTTTCTTT. It translates to CASSLARGENTEAFF. This chain connects TRBV5-6 to TRBJ1-1; no firm D call. The germline V gene encodes CDR1 SGHDT and CDR2 YYEEEE. CDR3 length: 15 amino acids. With 0 bases removed from V and 1 base from J, the gap between germline ends came to 10 bases.

This clone showed up just a few times. This rearrangement joins TRBV19 to TRBJ1-4; no clear D gene. The length of the CDR3 is 15 residues. V lost 3 bases and J 7 bases, leaving 15 bases between the germline ends. Looked up from germline, CDR1 is LNHDA and CDR2 is SQIVND (reference sequence). The CDR3 is CASSMMALISEKLFF. CDR3 coding DNA: TGTGCCAGTAGTATGATGGCCTTAATCAGTGAAAAACTGTTTTTT. The full variable domain, completed using reference TRBV19 and TRBJ1-4, is DGGITQSPKYLFRKEGQNVTLSCEQNLNHDAMYWYRQDPGQGLRLIYYSQIVNDFQKGDIAEGYSVSREKKESFPLTVTSAQKNPTAFYLCASSMMALISEKLFFGSGTQLSVL.

CDR3 in amino acids: CASSLMGPNEKLFF. The CDR3 DNA is TGTGCCAGCAGTTTAATGGGACCTAATGAAAAACTGTTTTTT. The genes are TRBV28 and TRBJ1-4, with a possible D match to TRBD1 (5 bases). V was cut by 2 bases and J by 3 bases, with 7 bases left in between. The CDR3 runs 14 residues. Germline CDR1 and CDR2: MDHEN and SYDVKM.